This TCR beta chain derives from a study of blood T cell repertoires in COVID-19. Study-wide context: Samples came from the United States, Italy and Spain, spanning acute and convalescent COVID-19. The cDNA or gDNA used as material had been derived from T cells, B-cell-depleted T cells, or PBMCs.

This clone has ten or more counts. Trimming left V 8 bases short and J 6 bases short, with 10 bases between. CDR1 is MNHNY, CDR2 SVGAGI, per germline (reference sequence). CDR3 length: 11 amino acids. In the study's own analysis: The authors estimated nucleated cell counts from reference gene primer amplification. Produced via immunoSEQ multiplex PCR; TCRdb's table is partial and in-frame only. V and J calls and clone size are as listed in that table; D and trimming were resolved from the DNA. The data show about 240,000 clones, roughly nine tenths seen once. The receptor comes from a man aged 55 to 70 who had recovered from COVID-19. Source material: peripheral blood. This sequence joins TRBV6-6 and TRBJ1-1; perhaps TRBD1 as D (6 bases). The CDR3 loop is CASLRGSEAFF. The CDR3 DNA reads as TGTGCCAGCCTAAGGGGGTCTGAAGCTTTCTTT.